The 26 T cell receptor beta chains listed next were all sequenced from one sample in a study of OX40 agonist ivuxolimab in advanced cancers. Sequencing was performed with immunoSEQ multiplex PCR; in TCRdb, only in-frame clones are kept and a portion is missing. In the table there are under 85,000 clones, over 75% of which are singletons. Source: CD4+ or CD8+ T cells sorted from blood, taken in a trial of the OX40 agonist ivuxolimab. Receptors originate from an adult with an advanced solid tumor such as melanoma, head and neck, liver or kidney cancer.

The CDR3 here is CSVQRGNTIYF. The CDR3 DNA is TGCAGCGTCCAGAGGGGAAACACCATATATTTT. The chain recombines TRBV29-1 with TRBJ1-3; D is unresolved. The CDR3 is 11 amino acids. Germline V gene data show CDR1 as SQVTM and CDR2 as ANQGSEA. V dropped 6 bases and J dropped 4 bases, with 7 bases sitting between them.

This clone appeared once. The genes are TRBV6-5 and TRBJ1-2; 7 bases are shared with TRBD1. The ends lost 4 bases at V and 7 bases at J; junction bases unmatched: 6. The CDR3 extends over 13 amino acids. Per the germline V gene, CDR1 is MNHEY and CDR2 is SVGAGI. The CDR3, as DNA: TGTGCCAGCAGTTTTTCGACAGGGACTGGCTACACCTTC. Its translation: CASSFSTGTGYTF.

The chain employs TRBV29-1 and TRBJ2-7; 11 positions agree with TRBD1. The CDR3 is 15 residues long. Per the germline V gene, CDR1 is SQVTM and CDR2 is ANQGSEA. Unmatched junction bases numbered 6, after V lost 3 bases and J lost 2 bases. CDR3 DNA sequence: TGCAGCGTTGAGTTTTGGACAGGGGGCCCCTACGAGCAGTACTTC. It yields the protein CSVEFWTGGPYEQYF.

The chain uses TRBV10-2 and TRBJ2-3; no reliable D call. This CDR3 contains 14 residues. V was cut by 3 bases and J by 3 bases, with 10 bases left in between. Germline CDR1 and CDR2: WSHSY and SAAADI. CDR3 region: CASSDYGGTDTQYF. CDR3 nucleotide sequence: TGCGCCAGCAGTGATTACGGTGGGACAGATACGCAGTATTTT.

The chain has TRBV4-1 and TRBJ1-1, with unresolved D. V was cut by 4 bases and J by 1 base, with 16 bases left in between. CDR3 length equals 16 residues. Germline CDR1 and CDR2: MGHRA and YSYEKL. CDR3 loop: CASSPQARLENTEAFF. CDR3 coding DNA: TGCGCCAGCAGCCCCCAGGCGAGGTTGGAGAACACTGAAGCTTTCTTT.

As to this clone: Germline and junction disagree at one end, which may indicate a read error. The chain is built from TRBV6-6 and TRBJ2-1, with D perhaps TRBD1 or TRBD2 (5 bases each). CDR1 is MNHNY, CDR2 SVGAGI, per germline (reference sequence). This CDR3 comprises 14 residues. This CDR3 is CASSSSGTYNEQFF. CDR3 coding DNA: TGTGCCAGCAGCAGCTCCGGGACCTATAATGAGCAGTTCTTC.

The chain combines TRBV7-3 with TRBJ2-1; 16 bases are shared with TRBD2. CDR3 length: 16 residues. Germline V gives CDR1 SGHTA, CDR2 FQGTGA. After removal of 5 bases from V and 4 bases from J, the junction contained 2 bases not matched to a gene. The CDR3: CASSMGLAGGYNEQFF. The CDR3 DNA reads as TGTGCCAGCAGCATGGGACTAGCGGGAGGGTACAATGAGCAGTTCTTC. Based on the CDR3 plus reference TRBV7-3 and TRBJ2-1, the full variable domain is GAGVSQTPSNKVTEKGKYVELRCDPISGHTALYWYRQSLGQGPEFLIYFQGTGAADDSGLPNDRFFAVRPEGSVSTLKIQRTERGDSAVYLCASSMGLAGGYNEQFFGPGTRLTVL.

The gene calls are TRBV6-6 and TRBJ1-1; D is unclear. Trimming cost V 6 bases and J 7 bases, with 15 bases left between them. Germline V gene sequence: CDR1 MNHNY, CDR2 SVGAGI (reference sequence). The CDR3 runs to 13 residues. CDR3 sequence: CASSERLYFEAFF. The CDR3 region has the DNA TGTGCCAGCAGCGAGAGGTTGTATTTTGAAGCTTTCTTT.

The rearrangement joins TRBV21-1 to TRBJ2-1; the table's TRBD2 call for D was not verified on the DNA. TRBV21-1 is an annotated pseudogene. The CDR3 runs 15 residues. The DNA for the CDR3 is TGTGCCAGCAGCAAAGTTAATAGCCCCAACAATGAGCAGTTCTTC. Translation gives CASSKVNSPNNEQFF.

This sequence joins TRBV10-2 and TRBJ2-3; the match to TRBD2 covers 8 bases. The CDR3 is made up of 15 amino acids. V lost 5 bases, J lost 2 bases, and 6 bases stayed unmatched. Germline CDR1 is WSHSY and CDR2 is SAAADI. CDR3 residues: CASSSSGRNTDTQYF. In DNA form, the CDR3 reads TGCGCCAGCAGTTCGAGCGGGAGAAACACAGATACGCAGTATTTT.

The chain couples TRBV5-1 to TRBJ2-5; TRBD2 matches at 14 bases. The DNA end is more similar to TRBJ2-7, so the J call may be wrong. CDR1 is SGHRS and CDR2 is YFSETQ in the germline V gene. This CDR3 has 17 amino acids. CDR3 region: CASSLGLAGGETYEQYF. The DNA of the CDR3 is TGCGCCAGCAGCTTGGGACTAGCGGGAGGGGAAACCTACGAGCAGTACTTC.

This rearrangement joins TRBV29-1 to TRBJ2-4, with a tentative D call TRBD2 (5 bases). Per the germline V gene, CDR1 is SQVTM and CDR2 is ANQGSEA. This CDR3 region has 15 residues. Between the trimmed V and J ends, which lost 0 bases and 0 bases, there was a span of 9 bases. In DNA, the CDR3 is TGCAGCGTTGAAGATTTTGGACTAGCCAAAAACATTCAGTACTTC. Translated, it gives CSVEDFGLAKNIQYF.

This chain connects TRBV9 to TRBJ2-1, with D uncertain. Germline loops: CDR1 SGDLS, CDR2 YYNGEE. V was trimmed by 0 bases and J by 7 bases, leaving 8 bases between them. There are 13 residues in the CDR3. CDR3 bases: TGTGCCAGCAGCGTAGGAAGGGCGAATGAGCAGTTCTTC. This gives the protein CASSVGRANEQFF. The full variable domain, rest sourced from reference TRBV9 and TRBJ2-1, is DSGVTQTPKHLITATGQRVTLRCSPRSGDLSVYWYQQSLDQGLQFLIQYYNGEERAKGNILERFSAQQFPDLHSELNLSSLELGDSALYFCASSVGRANEQFFGPGTRLTVL.

The CDR3 DNA sequence: TGTGCCAGCAGCTTGGAACTAGCGGGAGCCGAGCAGTTCTTC. The encoded protein is CASSLELAGAEQFF. The chain couples TRBV5-4 to TRBJ2-1, with TRBD2 matching over 11 bases. V dropped 0 bases and J dropped 10; count of bases not matched to a gene: 3. This CDR3 has 14 amino acids. The germline CDR1 and CDR2 sequences are SGHNT and YYREEE (reference sequence).

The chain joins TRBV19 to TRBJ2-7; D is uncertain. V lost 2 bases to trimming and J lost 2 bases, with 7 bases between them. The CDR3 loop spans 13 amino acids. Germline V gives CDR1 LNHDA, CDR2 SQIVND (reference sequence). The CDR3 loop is CASSIRDTYEQYF. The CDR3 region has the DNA TGTGCCAGTAGTATACGAGATACCTACGAGCAGTACTTC.

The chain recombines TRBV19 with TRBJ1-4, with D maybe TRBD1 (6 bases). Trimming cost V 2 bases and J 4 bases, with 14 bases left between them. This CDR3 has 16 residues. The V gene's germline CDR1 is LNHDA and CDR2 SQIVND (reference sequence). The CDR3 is CASSITGPRVNEKLFF. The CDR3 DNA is TGTGCCAGTAGTATAACAGGGCCGCGAGTTAATGAAAAACTGTTTTTT.

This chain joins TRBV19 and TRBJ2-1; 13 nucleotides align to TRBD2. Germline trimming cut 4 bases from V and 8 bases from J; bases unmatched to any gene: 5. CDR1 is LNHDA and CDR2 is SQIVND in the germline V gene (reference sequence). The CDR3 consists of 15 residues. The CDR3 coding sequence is TGTGCCAGTAGTAGCGGGACTAGCGGGACTGATGAGCAGTTCTTC. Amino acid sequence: CASSSGTSGTDEQFF.

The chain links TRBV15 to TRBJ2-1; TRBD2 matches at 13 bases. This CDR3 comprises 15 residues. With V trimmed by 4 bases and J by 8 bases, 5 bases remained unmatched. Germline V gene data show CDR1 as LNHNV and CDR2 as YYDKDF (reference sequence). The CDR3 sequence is CATSKGLAGVDEQFF. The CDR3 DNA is TGTGCCACCAGCAAAGGACTAGCGGGAGTCGATGAGCAGTTCTTC.

CDR3 region: CASSVFFEGNEQFF. The CDR3 DNA sequence: TGTGCCAGCAGCGTATTCTTCGAGGGCAATGAGCAGTTCTTC. J is TRBJ2-1 and V is TRBV9; possibly TRBD2 for D (5 bases). Trimming pared 1 base from V and 6 bases from J, leaving 11 bases between. The CDR3 has 14 residues. CDR1 is SGDLS, CDR2 YYNGEE, per germline. Together with reference TRBV9 and TRBJ2-1, the CDR3 gives the full variable domain: DSGVTQTPKHLITATGQRVTLRCSPRSGDLSVYWYQQSLDQGLQFLIQYYNGEERAKGNILERFSAQQFPDLHSELNLSSLELGDSALYFCASSVFFEGNEQFFGPGTRLTVL.

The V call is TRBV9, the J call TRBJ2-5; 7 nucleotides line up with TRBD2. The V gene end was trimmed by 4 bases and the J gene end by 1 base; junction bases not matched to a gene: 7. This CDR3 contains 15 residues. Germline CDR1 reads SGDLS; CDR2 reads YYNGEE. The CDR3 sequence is CASSLTAGLQETQYF. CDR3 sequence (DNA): TGTGCCAGCAGCCTGACAGCGGGACTCCAAGAGACCCAGTACTTC.

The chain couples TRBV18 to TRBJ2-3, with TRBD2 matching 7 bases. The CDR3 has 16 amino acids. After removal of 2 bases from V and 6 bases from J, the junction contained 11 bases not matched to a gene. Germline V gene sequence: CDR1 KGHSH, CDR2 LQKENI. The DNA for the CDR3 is TGTGCCAGCTCACCAGTTCAGCGGGATAAGAAGGATACGCAGTATTTT. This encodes CASSPVQRDKKDTQYF.

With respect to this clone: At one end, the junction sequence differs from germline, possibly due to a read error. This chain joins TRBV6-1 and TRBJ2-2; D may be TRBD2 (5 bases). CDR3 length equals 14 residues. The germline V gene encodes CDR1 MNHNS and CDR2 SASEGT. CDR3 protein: CASRSSWNAGELFF. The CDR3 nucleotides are TGTGCCAGCAGATCTAGCTGGAACGCCGGGGAGCTGTTTTTT.

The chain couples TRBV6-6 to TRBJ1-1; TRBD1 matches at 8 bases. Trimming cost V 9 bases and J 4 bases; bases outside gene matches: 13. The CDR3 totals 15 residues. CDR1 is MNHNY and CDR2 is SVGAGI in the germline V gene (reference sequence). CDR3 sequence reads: CASKKQGGLGTEAFF. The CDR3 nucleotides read TGTGCCAGTAAAAAACAGGGGGGCCTGGGCACTGAAGCTTTCTTT.

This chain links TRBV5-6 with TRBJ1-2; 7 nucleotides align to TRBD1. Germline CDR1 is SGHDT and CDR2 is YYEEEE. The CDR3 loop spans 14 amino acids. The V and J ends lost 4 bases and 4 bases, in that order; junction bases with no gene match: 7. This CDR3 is CASSVGRQGYGYTF. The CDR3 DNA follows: TGTGCCAGCAGCGTCGGCAGACAGGGCTATGGCTACACCTTC.

The CDR3 sequence: CASSRGGDAGYTF. The DNA of the CDR3 is TGTGCCAGCAGCCGCGGGGGGGATGCTGGCTACACCTTC. The rearrangement uses TRBV7-8 and TRBJ1-2; D might be TRBD1 (5 bases). Germline V gene sequence: CDR1 SGHVS, CDR2 FQNEAQ. There are 13 residues in the CDR3. V shed 5 bases and J shed 7 bases, with 14 bases lying between them.

CDR3 DNA sequence: TGTGCCAGCAGTTTAAACAGGGGCGGAATTAATTCACCCCTCCACTTT. Amino acids: CASSLNRGGINSPLHF. The chain links TRBV28 to TRBJ1-6; 7 nucleotides match TRBD1. This CDR3 has 16 amino acids. J was trimmed by 6 bases and V by 2 bases; bases with no gene match: 7. Germline loops: CDR1 MDHEN, CDR2 SYDVKM.